Below are 9 T cell receptor beta chains sequenced from a single sample in a study of beta chain features in type 1 diabetes. The sequenced template was cDNA made from the entire isolated RNA. The protocol was immunoSEQ multiplex PCR, while the TCRdb copy is restricted to in-frame clones and leaves out a portion. Among about 360,000 clones listed, around 13% were seen once. The sequenced sample was naive CD4+ T cells from blood. Every receptor here comes from a man between 18 and 29 years old in good health.

This clone has only one observation. The sample carries other DNA sequences with the same CDR3. In nucleotides, the CDR3 is TGCGCCAGCAGCCCGGGCTCTGGAAACACCATATATTTT. Translated, it gives CASSPGSGNTIYF. This sequence joins TRBV5-1 and TRBJ1-3, with no clear D. Germline V gene data show CDR1 as SGHRS and CDR2 as YFSETQ. V lost 4 bases to trimming and J lost 0 bases, with 5 bases between them. CDR3 length: 13 amino acids.

The sample holds a few counts of this clone. J is TRBJ1-2 and V is TRBV11-2; the D gene is possibly TRBD1 (6 bases). Germline V lookup: CDR1 SGHAT, CDR2 FQNNGV. The CDR3 has 14 amino acids. Trimming took off 1 base at V and 8 bases at J, with 14 bases between the two ends. CDR3 loop: CASSLAPGTRGYTF. Here the CDR3 DNA reads TGTGCCAGCAGCTTAGCGCCGGGGACAAGAGGCTACACCTTC.

The chain links TRBV18 to TRBJ1-3; TRBD1 might be the D (5 bases). CDR1 and CDR2 from the germline V gene are KGHSH and LQKENI. This CDR3 is built from 16 residues. The ends were cut back, 1 base at V and 0 bases at J, with 10 bases in the middle. The CDR3 loop reads CASSPLSGRSGNTIYF. As DNA, the CDR3 is TGTGCCAGCTCACCACTCTCAGGGCGCTCTGGAAACACCATATATTTT.

The chain employs TRBV29-1 and TRBJ2-1; 12 bases match TRBD2. Looked up from germline, CDR1 is SQVTM and CDR2 is ANQGSEA. This CDR3 has 17 residues. Unmatched junction bases numbered 5, after V lost 1 base and J lost 1 base. The CDR3 DNA sequence: TGCAGCGTTGAAGGACTAGCGGGGGTCCTTTCCTACAATGAGCAGTTCTTC. Its translation: CSVEGLAGVLSYNEQFF.

The CDR3 here is CAWRQSVNQPQHF. The DNA for the CDR3 is TGTGCCTGGAGGCAGTCAGTTAATCAGCCCCAGCATTTT. The V gene is TRBV30, the J gene TRBJ1-5, with unresolved D. CDR3 length: 13 amino acids. Per germline, CDR1 GTSNPN and CDR2 SVGIG (reference sequence). Trimming removed 3 bases from V and 4 bases from J, with 10 bases in between.

This clone was seen a few times. CDR3: CASSSTSAGNHGYTF. The CDR3 nucleotides read TGCGCCAGCAGCTCAACTTCGGCGGGGAACCATGGCTACACCTTC. The V and J genes are TRBV5-1 and TRBJ1-2; D is ambiguous. CDR3 size: 15 residues. Trimming left V 3 bases short and J 6 bases short, with 18 bases between. CDR1 and CDR2 from the germline V gene are SGHRS and YFSETQ.

The chain is built from TRBV4-1 and TRBJ1-1; the D gene is possibly TRBD1 (5 bases). Deletions cut 1 base from V and 3 bases from J, with 9 bases between. This CDR3 comprises 14 residues. Germline CDR1 MGHRA, CDR2 YSYEKL. The CDR3 nucleotides are TGCGCCAGCAGCCAAGTCTTCAGGGACACTGAAGCTTTCTTT. This translates into CASSQVFRDTEAFF.

This chain uses TRBV18 with TRBJ2-1; D possibly corresponds to TRBD1 (5 bases). The germline V gene has CDR1 KGHSH and CDR2 LQKENI. Between the trimmed V and J ends, which lost 2 bases and 3 bases, there was a span of 5 bases. The CDR3 is made up of 13 amino acids. As DNA, the CDR3 is TGTGCCAGCTCACCAGACAGCTACAATGAGCAGTTCTTC. Its translation: CASSPDSYNEQFF.

The chain combines TRBV7-9 with TRBJ2-6, with D possibly being TRBD1 (5 bases). The V end lost 0 bases, the J end lost 2 bases, and 14 bases lay between the germline ends. Looked up from germline, CDR1 is SEHNR and CDR2 is FQNEAQ (reference sequence). The CDR3 sequence is 18 residues long. The CDR3 coding sequence is TGTGCCAGCAGCTTAGCGGGGCACAGCCTCACTGGGGCCAACGTCCTGACTTTC. The encoded protein is CASSLAGHSLTGANVLTF. Full variable domain (remainder filled in from reference TRBV7-9 and TRBJ2-6): DTGVSQNPRHKITKRGQNVTFRCDPISEHNRLYWYRQTLGQGPEFLTYFQNEAQLEKSRLLSDRFSAERPKGSFSTLEIQRTEQGDSAMYLCASSLAGHSLTGANVLTFGAGSRLTVL.